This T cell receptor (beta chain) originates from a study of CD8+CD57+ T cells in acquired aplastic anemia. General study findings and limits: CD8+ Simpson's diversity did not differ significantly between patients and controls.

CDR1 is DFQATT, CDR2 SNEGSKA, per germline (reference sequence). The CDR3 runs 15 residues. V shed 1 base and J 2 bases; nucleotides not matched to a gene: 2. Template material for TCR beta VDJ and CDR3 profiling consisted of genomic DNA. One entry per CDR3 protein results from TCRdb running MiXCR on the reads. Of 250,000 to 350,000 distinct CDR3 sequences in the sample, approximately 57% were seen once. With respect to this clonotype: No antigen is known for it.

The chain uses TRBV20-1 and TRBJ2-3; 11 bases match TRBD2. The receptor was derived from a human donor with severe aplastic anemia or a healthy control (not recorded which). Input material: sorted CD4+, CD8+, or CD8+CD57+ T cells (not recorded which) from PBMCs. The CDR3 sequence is CSARASGGPTDTQYF. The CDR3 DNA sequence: TGCAGTGCTAGAGCTAGCGGGGGGCCCACAGATACGCAGTATTTT.